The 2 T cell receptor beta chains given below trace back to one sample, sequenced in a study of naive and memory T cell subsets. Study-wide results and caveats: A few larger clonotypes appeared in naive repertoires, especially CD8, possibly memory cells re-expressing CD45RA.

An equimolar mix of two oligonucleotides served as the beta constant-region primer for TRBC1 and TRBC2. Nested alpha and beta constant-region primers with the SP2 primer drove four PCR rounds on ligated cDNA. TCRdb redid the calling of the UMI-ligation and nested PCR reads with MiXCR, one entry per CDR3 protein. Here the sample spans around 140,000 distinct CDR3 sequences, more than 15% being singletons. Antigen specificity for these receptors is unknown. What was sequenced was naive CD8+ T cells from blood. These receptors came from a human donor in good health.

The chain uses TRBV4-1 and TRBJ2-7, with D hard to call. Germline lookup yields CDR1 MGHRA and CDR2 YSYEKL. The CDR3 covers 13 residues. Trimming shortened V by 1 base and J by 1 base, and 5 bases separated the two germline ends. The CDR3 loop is CASSQVQSYEQYF. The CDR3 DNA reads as TGCGCCAGCAGCCAAGTCCAGTCCTACGAGCAGTACTTC.

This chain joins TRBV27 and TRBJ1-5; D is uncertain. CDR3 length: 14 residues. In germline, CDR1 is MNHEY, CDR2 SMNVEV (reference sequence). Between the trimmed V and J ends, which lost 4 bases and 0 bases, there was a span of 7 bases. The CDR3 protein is CASSSQYSNQPQHF. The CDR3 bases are TGTGCCAGCAGTTCCCAGTATAGCAATCAGCCCCAGCATTTT.